The rows below give T cell receptor beta chains drawn from one sample of a study of shared clonotypes between healthy human individuals. Libraries were prepared by immunoSEQ multiplex PCR; TCRdb keeps only in-frame clonotypes and omits some of them. The repertoire holds approximately 440,000 clones, roughly three quarters seen once, with 12% in the top ten. The sequenced sample was PBMCs. The receptors come from a woman aged 40 to 50 in good health. Some clones in this sample may be carry-over from other donors' samples. The CDR3 runs from the conserved cysteine through the conserved F or W. Each record gives: V gene, J gene, clone size, D gene, CDR3 protein, CDR3 DNA. A D gene is named only where the DNA matches it firmly. Some rows mark clone size as missing; the rest say once, few, many or name a class of expanded clone.

V gene: TRBV6-6; J gene: TRBJ2-2; clone size: NA; D gene: TRBD2; CDR3 protein: CASSFPGRDTGELFF; CDR3 DNA: TGTGCCAGCAGTTTCCCGGGGAGGGACACCGGGGAGCTGTTTTTT
V gene: TRBV9; J gene: TRBJ1-5; clone size: NA; D gene: NA; CDR3 protein: CASSVGGSYNQPQHF; CDR3 DNA: TGTGCCAGCAGCGTAGGGGGCTCATACAATCAGCCCCAGCATTTT
V gene: TRBV28; J gene: TRBJ2-1; clone size: NA; D gene: TRBD2; CDR3 protein: CASLTSGSYNEQFF; CDR3 DNA: TGTGCCAGCTTGACTAGCGGGTCCTACAATGAGCAGTTCTTC
V gene: TRBV28; J gene: TRBJ2-7; clone size: NA; D gene: NA; CDR3 protein: CASSFPGPYEQYF; CDR3 DNA: TGTGCCAGCAGTTTCCCTGGACCCTACGAGCAGTACTTC
V gene: TRBV7-2; J gene: TRBJ2-7; clone size: NA; D gene: TRBD1; CDR3 protein: CASSLRQGRNEQYF; CDR3 DNA: TGTGCCAGCAGCCTAAGACAGGGGCGGAACGAGCAGTACTTC
V gene: TRBV5-8; J gene: TRBJ1-4; clone size: NA; D gene: NA; CDR3 protein: CASSLGPPTNEKLFF; CDR3 DNA: TGTGCCAGCAGCTTGGGCCCACCAACTAATGAAAAACTGTTTTTT
V gene: TRBV30; J gene: TRBJ2-7; clone size: many; D gene: NA; CDR3 protein: CAWSDPRLRAHSYEQYF; CDR3 DNA: TGTGCCTGGAGTGACCCCCGCCTACGGGCGCACTCCTACGAGCAGTACTTC
V gene: TRBV18; J gene: TRBJ2-7; clone size: NA; D gene: TRBD1; CDR3 protein: CASAGQGEYEQYF; CDR3 DNA: TGTGCCAGCGCTGGACAGGGAGAATACGAGCAGTACTTC
V gene: TRBV7-2; J gene: TRBJ2-1; clone size: once; D gene: TRBD2; CDR3 protein: CASSLEGTSGYNEQFF; CDR3 DNA: TGTGCCAGCAGCTTAGAAGGGACTAGCGGCTACAATGAGCAGTTCTTC
V gene: TRBV7-9; J gene: TRBJ2-7; clone size: NA; D gene: TRBD1; CDR3 protein: CASSLAGTGPGEQYF; CDR3 DNA: TGTGCCAGCAGCTTAGCGGGGACAGGCCCGGGGGAGCAGTACTTC
V gene: TRBV30; J gene: TRBJ2-3; clone size: NA; D gene: NA; CDR3 protein: CAWTGSRTDTQYF; CDR3 DNA: TGTGCCTGGACAGGGTCTCGCACAGATACGCAGTATTTT
V gene: TRBV27; J gene: TRBJ2-2; clone size: NA; D gene: NA; CDR3 protein: CATSQLPTGELFF; CDR3 DNA: TGTGCCACCTCCCAACTGCCGACCGGGGAGCTGTTTTTT
V gene: TRBV5-6; J gene: TRBJ2-7; clone size: many; D gene: NA; CDR3 protein: CASSLQGLSHEQYF; CDR3 DNA: TGTGCCAGCAGCTTGCAGGGGTTGAGCCACGAGCAGTACTTC
V gene: TRBV2; J gene: TRBJ1-5; clone size: many; D gene: NA; CDR3 protein: CASQQESSNQPQHF; CDR3 DNA: TGTGCCAGCCAACAGGAAAGTAGCAATCAGCCCCAGCATTTT
V gene: TRBV7-9; J gene: TRBJ1-1; clone size: NA; D gene: TRBD1; CDR3 protein: CASSPGQTNTEAFF; CDR3 DNA: TGTGCCAGCAGCCCGGGACAGACGAACACTGAAGCTTTCTTT
V gene: TRBV7-2; J gene: TRBJ2-2; clone size: NA; D gene: NA; CDR3 protein: CASSDQGTGELFF; CDR3 DNA: TGTGCCAGCAGCGATCAGGGGACCGGGGAGCTGTTTTTT
V gene: TRBV7-9; J gene: TRBJ1-2; clone size: NA; D gene: NA; CDR3 protein: CASSLGGIYGYTF; CDR3 DNA: TGTGCCAGCAGCTTAGGGGGTATCTATGGCTACACCTTC
V gene: TRBV6-5; J gene: TRBJ1-1; clone size: NA; D gene: NA; CDR3 protein: CASSFDTGRDTEAFF; CDR3 DNA: TGTGCCAGCAGTTTTGATACAGGACGCGATACTGAAGCTTTCTTT
V gene: TRBV2; J gene: TRBJ1-5; clone size: NA; D gene: NA; CDR3 protein: CASGGRENQPQHF; CDR3 DNA: TGTGCCAGCGGGGGACGGGAGAATCAGCCCCAGCATTTT
V gene: TRBV18; J gene: TRBJ1-3; clone size: NA; D gene: TRBD1; CDR3 protein: CASSPGQGVVGNTIYF; CDR3 DNA: TGTGCCAGCTCACCGGGGCAGGGGGTCGTTGGAAACACCATATATTTT
V gene: TRBV27; J gene: TRBJ1-5; clone size: once; D gene: NA; CDR3 protein: CASLLAWRQFHSNQPQHF; CDR3 DNA: TGTGCCAGCCTCCTCGCCTGGAGGCAGTTTCACAGCAATCAGCCCCAGCATTTT
V gene: TRBV18; J gene: TRBJ1-1; clone size: once; D gene: TRBD1; CDR3 protein: CASSPEQGRAFF; CDR3 DNA: TGTGCCAGCTCACCCGAACAGGGGCGTGCTTTCTTT
V gene: TRBV2; J gene: TRBJ2-6; clone size: NA; D gene: NA; CDR3 protein: CASQLSGANVLTF; CDR3 DNA: TGTGCCAGCCAGTTATCTGGGGCCAACGTCCTGACTTTC
V gene: TRBV6-6; J gene: TRBJ2-6; clone size: NA; D gene: NA; CDR3 protein: CASSYPYTGANVLTF; CDR3 DNA: TGTGCCAGCAGTTACCCGTATACTGGGGCCAACGTCCTGACTTTC
V gene: TRBV6-1; J gene: TRBJ2-2; clone size: NA; D gene: NA; CDR3 protein: CASSDNRANTGELFF; CDR3 DNA: TGTGCCAGCAGTGACAACAGGGCGAACACCGGGGAGCTGTTTTTT
V gene: TRBV30; J gene: TRBJ2-5; clone size: NA; D gene: NA; CDR3 protein: CAWSPGETQYF; CDR3 DNA: TGTGCCTGGAGCCCAGGGGAGACCCAGTACTTC
V gene: TRBV5-6; J gene: TRBJ2-7; clone size: NA; D gene: NA; CDR3 protein: CASSQTGLTYEQYF; CDR3 DNA: TGTGCCAGCAGTCAAACAGGGTTAACCTACGAGCAGTACTTC
V gene: TRBV7-6; J gene: TRBJ2-7; clone size: NA; D gene: TRBD2; CDR3 protein: CASSGWTSGNNYEQYF; CDR3 DNA: TGTGCCAGCAGCGGATGGACTAGCGGGAACAACTACGAGCAGTACTTC
V gene: TRBV4-1; J gene: TRBJ2-7; clone size: NA; D gene: TRBD1; CDR3 protein: CASSQGTGVRGEQYF; CDR3 DNA: TGCGCCAGCAGCCAGGGGACAGGGGTTAGGGGCGAGCAGTACTTC
V gene: TRBV19; J gene: TRBJ2-2; clone size: NA; D gene: NA; CDR3 protein: CASSIGQWNTGELFF; CDR3 DNA: TGTGCCAGTAGTATTGGACAGTGGAACACCGGGGAGCTGTTTTTT
V gene: TRBV7-9; J gene: TRBJ2-3; clone size: NA; D gene: TRBD2; CDR3 protein: CASSLERGARTDTQYF; CDR3 DNA: TGTGCCAGCAGCTTAGAGCGGGGGGCGCGCACAGATACGCAGTATTTT
V gene: TRBV7-2; J gene: TRBJ1-5; clone size: NA; D gene: NA; CDR3 protein: CASSLGRSNQPQHF; CDR3 DNA: TGTGCCAGCAGCCTGGGACGGAGCAATCAGCCCCAGCATTTT
V gene: TRBV6-6; J gene: TRBJ1-2; clone size: NA; D gene: NA; CDR3 protein: CASSVGPNYGYTF; CDR3 DNA: TGTGCCAGCAGTGTGGGCCCTAACTATGGCTACACCTTC
V gene: TRBV29-1; J gene: TRBJ1-2; clone size: NA; D gene: TRBD1; CDR3 protein: CSVSGTGHGYTF; CDR3 DNA: TGCAGCGTGAGTGGGACAGGGCATGGCTACACCTTC
V gene: TRBV5-1; J gene: TRBJ2-2; clone size: NA; D gene: NA; CDR3 protein: CASSLGTANTGELFF; CDR3 DNA: TGCGCCAGCAGCTTGGGGACAGCGAACACCGGGGAGCTGTTTTTT
V gene: TRBV10-3; J gene: TRBJ2-5; clone size: NA; D gene: TRBD2; CDR3 protein: CAISESRGSGETQYF; CDR3 DNA: TGTGCCATCAGTGAGTCGCGCGGGAGTGGAGAGACCCAGTACTTC
V gene: TRBV18; J gene: TRBJ1-1; clone size: NA; D gene: TRBD1; CDR3 protein: CASSPLDRGNPNTEAFF; CDR3 DNA: TGTGCCAGCTCACCACTCGACAGGGGGAACCCGAACACTGAAGCTTTCTTT
V gene: TRBV2; J gene: TRBJ2-7; clone size: many; D gene: NA; CDR3 protein: CASKSRDASAEQYF; CDR3 DNA: TGTGCCAGCAAGTCCCGGGACGCCTCGGCCGAGCAGTACTTC
V gene: TRBV30; J gene: TRBJ1-5; clone size: many; D gene: NA; CDR3 protein: CAWSDGRFGPQHF; CDR3 DNA: TGTGCCTGGAGTGACGGACGGTTCGGTCCCCAGCATTTT
V gene: TRBV29-1; J gene: TRBJ1-1; clone size: many; D gene: NA; CDR3 protein: CSVEKGTEAFF; CDR3 DNA: TGCAGCGTTGAGAAGGGCACTGAAGCTTTCTTT
V gene: TRBV28; J gene: TRBJ2-1; clone size: NA; D gene: TRBD2; CDR3 protein: CASSPLGLANNEQFF; CDR3 DNA: TGTGCCAGCAGTCCCTTGGGACTAGCGAACAATGAGCAGTTCTTC
V gene: TRBV7-2; J gene: TRBJ2-3; clone size: NA; D gene: NA; CDR3 protein: CASSFGQPTQYF; CDR3 DNA: TGTGCCAGCAGCTTTGGGCAACCGACGCAGTATTTT
V gene: TRBV28; J gene: TRBJ1-4; clone size: NA; D gene: TRBD1; CDR3 protein: CASSRGQPREKLFF; CDR3 DNA: TGTGCCAGCAGCCGGGGACAGCCGCGGGAAAAACTGTTTTTT
V gene: TRBV19; J gene: TRBJ1-5; clone size: NA; D gene: NA; CDR3 protein: CASTPGGNQPQHF; CDR3 DNA: TGTGCCAGCACCCCCGGGGGCAATCAGCCCCAGCATTTT
V gene: TRBV5-4; J gene: TRBJ2-2; clone size: NA; D gene: NA; CDR3 protein: CASSLGDIVPGELFF; CDR3 DNA: TGTGCCAGCAGCTTGGGGGACATTGTACCCGGGGAGCTGTTTTTT
V gene: TRBV28; J gene: TRBJ2-7; clone size: NA; D gene: TRBD2; CDR3 protein: CASSLVGGSGEQYF; CDR3 DNA: TGTGCCAGCAGTTTAGTCGGCGGGAGTGGCGAGCAGTACTTC
V gene: TRBV30; J gene: TRBJ2-2; clone size: NA; D gene: NA; CDR3 protein: CAWRNAGEGTGELFF; CDR3 DNA: TGTGCCTGGAGGAATGCAGGGGAGGGTACCGGGGAGCTGTTTTTT
V gene: TRBV30; J gene: TRBJ1-1; clone size: NA; D gene: NA; CDR3 protein: CAWSVGGNTEAFF; CDR3 DNA: TGTGCCTGGAGTGTTGGTGGGAACACTGAAGCTTTCTTT
V gene: TRBV5-1; J gene: TRBJ1-1; clone size: few; D gene: NA; CDR3 protein: CASTITGGLNTEAFF; CDR3 DNA: TGCGCCAGCACCATAACAGGCGGTCTGAACACTGAAGCTTTCTTT
V gene: TRBV7-2; J gene: TRBJ2-3; clone size: NA; D gene: TRBD2; CDR3 protein: CASSQTSRNTDTQYF; CDR3 DNA: TGTGCCAGCAGCCAGACTAGCCGAAACACAGATACGCAGTATTTT
V gene: TRBV28; J gene: TRBJ2-5; clone size: NA; D gene: NA; CDR3 protein: CASSFYSGQETQHF; CDR3 DNA: TGTGCCAGCAGTTTTTATAGCGGACAAGAGACCCAGCACTTC
V gene: TRBV28; J gene: TRBJ2-5; clone size: NA; D gene: NA; CDR3 protein: CASSSPSRETQYF; CDR3 DNA: TGTGCCAGCAGCAGCCCTTCTCGAGAGACCCAGTACTTC
V gene: TRBV23-1; J gene: TRBJ2-1; clone size: NA; D gene: TRBD1; CDR3 protein: CASSQTGTPNEQFF; CDR3 DNA: TGCGCCAGCAGTCAGACAGGGACCCCCAATGAGCAGTTCTTC
V gene: TRBV7-8; J gene: TRBJ1-4; clone size: many; D gene: NA; CDR3 protein: CASSPTRGAEKLFF; CDR3 DNA: TGTGCCAGCAGCCCAACGAGGGGGGCTGAAAAACTGTTTTTT
V gene: TRBV4-2; J gene: TRBJ1-4; clone size: many; D gene: NA; CDR3 protein: CASSLGSRSMILEKLFF; CDR3 DNA: TGTGCCAGCAGCCTTGGCAGCCGATCAATGATATTAGAAAAACTGTTTTTT
V gene: TRBV4-3; J gene: TRBJ2-2; clone size: NA; D gene: NA; CDR3 protein: CASSQLSTGELFF; CDR3 DNA: TGCGCCAGCAGCCAGCTTTCGACCGGGGAGCTGTTTTTT
V gene: TRBV11-3; J gene: TRBJ2-7; clone size: NA; D gene: NA; CDR3 protein: CASSLGGLGEQYF; CDR3 DNA: TGTGCCAGCAGCTTAGGGGGGCTTGGCGAGCAGTACTTC
V gene: TRBV7-9; J gene: TRBJ2-1; clone size: NA; D gene: NA; CDR3 protein: CASSSPRGTYPYNEQFF; CDR3 DNA: TGTGCCAGCAGCTCACCTCGGGGGACTTATCCCTACAATGAGCAGTTCTTC
V gene: TRBV9; J gene: TRBJ2-5; clone size: NA; D gene: TRBD2; CDR3 protein: CASSSSRGGYQETQYF; CDR3 DNA: TGTGCCAGCAGCTCCTCTCGGGGGGGGTACCAAGAGACCCAGTACTTC